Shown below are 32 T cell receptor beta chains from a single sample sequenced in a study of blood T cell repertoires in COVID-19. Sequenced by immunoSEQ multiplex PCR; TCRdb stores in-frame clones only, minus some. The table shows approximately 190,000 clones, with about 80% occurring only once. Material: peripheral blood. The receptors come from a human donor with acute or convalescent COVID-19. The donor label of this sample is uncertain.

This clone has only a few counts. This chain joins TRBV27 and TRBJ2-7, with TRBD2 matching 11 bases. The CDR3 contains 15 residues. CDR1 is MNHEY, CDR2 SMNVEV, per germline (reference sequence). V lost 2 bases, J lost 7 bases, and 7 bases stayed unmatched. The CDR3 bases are TGTGCCAGCAGTTTAACGACTAGCGGGATAGGTGAGCAGTACTTC. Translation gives CASSLTTSGIGEQYF.

CDR3 sequence: CASSDRDRKETQYF. The CDR3 DNA follows: TGTGCCAGCAGCGACCGGGACAGAAAAGAGACCCAGTACTTC. J is TRBJ2-5 and V is TRBV7-9, with 7 bases aligning to TRBD1. This CDR3 spans 14 amino acids. V was pared by 5 bases and J by 3 bases, with 6 bases of the junction left unmatched. Per germline, CDR1 SEHNR and CDR2 FQNEAQ (reference sequence).

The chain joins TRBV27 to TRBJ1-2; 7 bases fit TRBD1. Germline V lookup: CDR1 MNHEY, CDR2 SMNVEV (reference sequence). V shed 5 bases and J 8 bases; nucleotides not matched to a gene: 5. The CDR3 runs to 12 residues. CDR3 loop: CASSQTGLGYTF. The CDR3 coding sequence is TGTGCCAGCAGTCAGACAGGGCTAGGCTACACCTTC.

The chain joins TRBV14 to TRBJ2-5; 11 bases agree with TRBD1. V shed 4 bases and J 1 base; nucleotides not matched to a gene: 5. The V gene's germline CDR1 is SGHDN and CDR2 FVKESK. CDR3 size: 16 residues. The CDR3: CASSPRTGGSQETQYF. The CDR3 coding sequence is TGTGCCAGCAGCCCTCGGACAGGGGGCTCCCAAGAGACCCAGTACTTC.

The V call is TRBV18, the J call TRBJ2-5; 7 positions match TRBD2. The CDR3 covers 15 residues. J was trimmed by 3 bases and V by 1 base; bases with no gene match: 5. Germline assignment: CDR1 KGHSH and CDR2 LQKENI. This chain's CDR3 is CASSPLPGGKETQYF. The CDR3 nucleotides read TGTGCCAGCTCACCACTGCCGGGGGGAAAAGAGACCCAGTACTTC.

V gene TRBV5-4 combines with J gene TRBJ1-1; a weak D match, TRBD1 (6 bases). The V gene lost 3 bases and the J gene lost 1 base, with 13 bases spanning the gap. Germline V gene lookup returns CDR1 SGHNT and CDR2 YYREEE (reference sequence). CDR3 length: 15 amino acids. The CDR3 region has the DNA TGTGCCAGCAGCTCGGCCGGGACACCGAACACTGAAGCTTTCTTT. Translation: CASSSAGTPNTEAFF.

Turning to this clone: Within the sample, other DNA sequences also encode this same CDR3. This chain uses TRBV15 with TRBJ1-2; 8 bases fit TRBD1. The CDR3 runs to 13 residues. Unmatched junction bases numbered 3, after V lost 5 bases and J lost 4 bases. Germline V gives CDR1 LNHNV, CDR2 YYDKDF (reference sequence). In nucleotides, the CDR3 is TGTGCCACCAGCGGGACAGGAGGCTATGGCTACACCTTC. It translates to CATSGTGGYGYTF.

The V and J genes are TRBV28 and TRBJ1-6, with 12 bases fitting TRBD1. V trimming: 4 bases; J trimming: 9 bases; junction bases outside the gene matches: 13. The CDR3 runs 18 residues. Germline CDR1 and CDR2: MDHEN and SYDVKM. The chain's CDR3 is CASSSGGAGQGAFSPLHF. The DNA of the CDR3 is TGTGCCAGCAGTTCCGGAGGAGCGGGACAGGGGGCATTTTCACCCCTCCACTTT.

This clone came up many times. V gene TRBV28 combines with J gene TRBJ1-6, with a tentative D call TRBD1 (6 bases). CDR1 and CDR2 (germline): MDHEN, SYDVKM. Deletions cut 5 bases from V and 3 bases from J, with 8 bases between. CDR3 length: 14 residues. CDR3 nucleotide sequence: TGTGCCAGCAGTGTGACAGGCTATAATTCACCCCTCCACTTT. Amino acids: CASSVTGYNSPLHF.

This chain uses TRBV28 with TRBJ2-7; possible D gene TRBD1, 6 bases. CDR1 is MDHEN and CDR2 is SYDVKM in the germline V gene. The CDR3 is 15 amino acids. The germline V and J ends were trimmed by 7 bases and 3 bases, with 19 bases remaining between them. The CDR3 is CASTLPRGSHYEQYF. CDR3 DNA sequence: TGTGCCAGCACCCTACCAAGGGGGAGTCACTACGAGCAGTACTTC. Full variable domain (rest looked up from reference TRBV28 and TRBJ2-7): DVKVTQSSRYLVKRTGEKVFLECVQDMDHENMFWYRQDPGLGLRLIYFSYDVKMKEKGDIPEGYSVSREKKERFSLILESASTNQTSMYLCASTLPRGSHYEQYFGPGTRLTVT.

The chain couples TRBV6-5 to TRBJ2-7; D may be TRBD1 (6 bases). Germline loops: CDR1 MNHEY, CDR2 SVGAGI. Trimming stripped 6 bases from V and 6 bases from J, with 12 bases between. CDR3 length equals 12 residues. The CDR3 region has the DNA TGTGCCAGCAGCCGGGACACGGTCGAGCAGTACTTC. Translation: CASSRDTVEQYF.

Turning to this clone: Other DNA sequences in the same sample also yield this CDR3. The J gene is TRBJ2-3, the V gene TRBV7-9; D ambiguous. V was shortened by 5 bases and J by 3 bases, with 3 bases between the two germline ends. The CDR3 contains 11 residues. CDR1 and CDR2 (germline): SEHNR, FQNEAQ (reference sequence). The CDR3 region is CASSPTDTQYF. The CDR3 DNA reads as TGTGCCAGCAGCCCTACAGATACGCAGTATTTT.

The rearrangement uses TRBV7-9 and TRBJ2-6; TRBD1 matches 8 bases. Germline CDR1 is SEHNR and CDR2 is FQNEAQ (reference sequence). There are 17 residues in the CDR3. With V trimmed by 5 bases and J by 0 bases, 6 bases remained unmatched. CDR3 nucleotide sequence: TGTGCCAGCAGCCTCGGGACAGGCCTCTCTGGGGCCAACGTCCTGACTTTC. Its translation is CASSLGTGLSGANVLTF.

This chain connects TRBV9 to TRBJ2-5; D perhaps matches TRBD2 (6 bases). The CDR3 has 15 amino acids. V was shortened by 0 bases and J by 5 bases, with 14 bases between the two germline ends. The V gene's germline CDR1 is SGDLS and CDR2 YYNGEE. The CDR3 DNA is TGTGCCAGCAGCGTAGATGGGACTGCTAGGGAGACCCAGTACTTC. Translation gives CASSVDGTARETQYF.

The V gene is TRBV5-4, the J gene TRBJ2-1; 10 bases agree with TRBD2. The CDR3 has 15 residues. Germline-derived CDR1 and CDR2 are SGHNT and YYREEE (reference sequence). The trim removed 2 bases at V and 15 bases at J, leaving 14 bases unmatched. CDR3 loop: CASSLERASGSQPFF. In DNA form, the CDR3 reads TGTGCCAGCAGCTTAGAAAGGGCTAGCGGGAGTCAACCGTTCTTC.

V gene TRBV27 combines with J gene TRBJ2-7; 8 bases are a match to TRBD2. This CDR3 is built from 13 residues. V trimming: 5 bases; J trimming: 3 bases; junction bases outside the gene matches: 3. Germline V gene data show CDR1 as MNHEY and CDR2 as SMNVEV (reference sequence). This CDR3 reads CASSGGRYYEQYF. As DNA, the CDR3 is TGTGCCAGCAGTGGCGGGAGGTACTACGAGCAGTACTTC.

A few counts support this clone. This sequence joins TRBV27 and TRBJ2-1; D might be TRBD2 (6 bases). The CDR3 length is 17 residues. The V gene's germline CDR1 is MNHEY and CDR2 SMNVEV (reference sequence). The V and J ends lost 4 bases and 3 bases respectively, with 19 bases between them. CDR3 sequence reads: CASSSPRWGERYNEQFF. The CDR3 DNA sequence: TGTGCCAGCAGTTCCCCCCGGTGGGGGGAGCGCTACAATGAGCAGTTCTTC.

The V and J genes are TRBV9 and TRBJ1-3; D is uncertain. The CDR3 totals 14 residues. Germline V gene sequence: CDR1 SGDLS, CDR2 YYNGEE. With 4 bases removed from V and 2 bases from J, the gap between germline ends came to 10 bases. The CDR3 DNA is TGTGCCAGCAGCCCCGTCCAGGCTGGAAACACCATATATTTT. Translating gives CASSPVQAGNTIYF.

The DNA of the CDR3 is TGTGCCAGCAACCCGGGGGGCGCGATTGAAAAACTGTTTTTT. It codes for CASNPGGAIEKLFF. The V gene is TRBV19, the J gene TRBJ1-4; a possible D gene is TRBD1 (6 bases). The V end was cut by 9 bases, the J end by 7 bases, with 18 bases between. Germline V gene lookup returns CDR1 LNHDA and CDR2 SQIVND (reference sequence). This CDR3 region has 14 residues.

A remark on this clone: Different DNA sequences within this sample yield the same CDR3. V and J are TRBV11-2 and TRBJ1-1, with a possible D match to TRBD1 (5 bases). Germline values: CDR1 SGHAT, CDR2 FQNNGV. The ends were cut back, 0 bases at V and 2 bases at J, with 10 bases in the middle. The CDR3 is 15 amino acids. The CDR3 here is CASSLEGRGNTEAFF. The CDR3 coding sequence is TGTGCCAGCAGCTTAGAAGGTAGGGGAAACACTGAAGCTTTCTTT.

The CDR3 coding sequence is TGCGCCACCGCGGGCGGGGGCGCGAGGTCGGCCGGGGAGCTGTTTTTT. It translates to CATAGGGARSAGELFF. The genes are TRBV5-1 and TRBJ2-2; possible D gene TRBD2, 7 bases. CDR3 length: 16 residues. CDR1 and CDR2 from the germline V gene are SGHRS and YFSETQ. Between the trimmed V and J ends, which lost 9 bases and 6 bases, there was a span of 24 bases. The complete variable domain, with remaining parts taken from reference TRBV5-1 and TRBJ2-2, reads KAGVTQTPRYLIKTRGQQVTLSCSPISGHRSVSWYQQTPGQGLQFLFEYFSETQRNKGNFPGRFSGRQFSNSRSEMNVSTLELGDSALYLCATAGGGARSAGELFFGEGSRLTVL.

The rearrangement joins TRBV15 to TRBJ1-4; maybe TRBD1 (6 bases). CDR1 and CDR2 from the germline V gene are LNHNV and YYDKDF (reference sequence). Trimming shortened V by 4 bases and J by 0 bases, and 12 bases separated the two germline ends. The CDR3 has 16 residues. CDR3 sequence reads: CATSKGTLATNEKLFF. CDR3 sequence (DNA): TGTGCCACCAGCAAAGGGACACTTGCAACTAATGAAAAACTGTTTTTT.

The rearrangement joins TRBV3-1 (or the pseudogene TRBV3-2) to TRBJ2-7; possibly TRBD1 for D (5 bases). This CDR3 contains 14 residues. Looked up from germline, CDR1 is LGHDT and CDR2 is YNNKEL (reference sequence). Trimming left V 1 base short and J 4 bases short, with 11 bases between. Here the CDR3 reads CASSQANRMYEQYF. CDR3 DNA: TGTGCCAGCAGCCAAGCTAACAGGATGTACGAGCAGTACTTC.

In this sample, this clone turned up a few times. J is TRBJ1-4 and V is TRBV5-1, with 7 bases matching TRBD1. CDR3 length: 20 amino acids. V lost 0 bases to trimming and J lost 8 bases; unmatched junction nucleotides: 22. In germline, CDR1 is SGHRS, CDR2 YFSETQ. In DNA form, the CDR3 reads TGCGCCAGCAGCTTGGGACAGGGCCTTCCGTCCCCCCTAAAGCCAGAAAAACTGTTTTTT. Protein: CASSLGQGLPSPLKPEKLFF.

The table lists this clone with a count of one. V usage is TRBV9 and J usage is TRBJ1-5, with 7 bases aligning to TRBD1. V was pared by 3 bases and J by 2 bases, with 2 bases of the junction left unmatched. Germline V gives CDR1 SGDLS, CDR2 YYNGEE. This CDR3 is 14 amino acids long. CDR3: CASSGGQRNQPQHF. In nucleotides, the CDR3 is TGTGCCAGCAGCGGGGGACAGCGCAATCAGCCCCAGCATTTT.

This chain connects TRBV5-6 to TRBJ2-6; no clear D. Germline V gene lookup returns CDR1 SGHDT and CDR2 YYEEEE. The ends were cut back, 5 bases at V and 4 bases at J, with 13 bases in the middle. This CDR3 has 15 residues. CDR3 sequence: CASRPAGLGANVLTF. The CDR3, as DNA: TGTGCCAGCAGACCGGCTGGGCTCGGGGCCAACGTCCTGACTTTC.

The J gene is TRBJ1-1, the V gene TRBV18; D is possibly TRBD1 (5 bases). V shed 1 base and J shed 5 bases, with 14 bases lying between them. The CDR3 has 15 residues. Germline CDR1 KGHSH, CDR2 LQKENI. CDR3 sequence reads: CASSPRRRDITEAFF. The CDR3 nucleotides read TGTGCCAGCTCACCACGCCGCAGGGATATTACTGAAGCTTTCTTT.

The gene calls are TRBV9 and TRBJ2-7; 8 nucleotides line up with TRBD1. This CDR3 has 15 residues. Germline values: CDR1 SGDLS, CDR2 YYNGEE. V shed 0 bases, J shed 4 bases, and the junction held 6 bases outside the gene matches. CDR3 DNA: TGTGCCAGCAGCGTAGATTCAGGGGGCCTGTACGAGCAGTACTTC. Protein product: CASSVDSGGLYEQYF. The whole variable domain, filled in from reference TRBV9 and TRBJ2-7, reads DSGVTQTPKHLITATGQRVTLRCSPRSGDLSVYWYQQSLDQGLQFLIQYYNGEERAKGNILERFSAQQFPDLHSELNLSSLELGDSALYFCASSVDSGGLYEQYFGPGTRLTVT.

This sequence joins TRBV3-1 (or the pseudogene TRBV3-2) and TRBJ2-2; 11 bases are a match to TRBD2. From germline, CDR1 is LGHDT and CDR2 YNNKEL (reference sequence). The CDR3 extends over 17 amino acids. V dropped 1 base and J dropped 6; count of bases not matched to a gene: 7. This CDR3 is CASSQASGRSGAGELFF. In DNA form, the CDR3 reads TGTGCCAGCAGCCAAGCTAGCGGGAGGTCGGGGGCCGGGGAGCTGTTTTTT.

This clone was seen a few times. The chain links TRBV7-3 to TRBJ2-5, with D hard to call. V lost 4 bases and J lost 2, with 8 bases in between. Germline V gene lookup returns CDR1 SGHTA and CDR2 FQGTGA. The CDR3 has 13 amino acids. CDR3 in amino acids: CASSSTTQETQYF. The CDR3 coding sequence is TGTGCCAGCAGCTCCACCACTCAAGAGACCCAGTACTTC.

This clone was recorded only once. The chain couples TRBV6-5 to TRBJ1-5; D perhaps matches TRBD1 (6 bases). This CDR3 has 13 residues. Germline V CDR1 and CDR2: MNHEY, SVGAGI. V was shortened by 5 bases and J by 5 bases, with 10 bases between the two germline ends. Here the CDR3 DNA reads TGTGCCAGCAGTCCCGGGGGGCATCAGCCCCAGCATTTT. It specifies CASSPGGHQPQHF.

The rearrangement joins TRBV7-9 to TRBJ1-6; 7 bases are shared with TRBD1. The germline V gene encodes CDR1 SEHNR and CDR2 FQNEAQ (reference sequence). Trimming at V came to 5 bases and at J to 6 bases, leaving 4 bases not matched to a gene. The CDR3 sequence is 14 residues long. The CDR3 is CASSLTGSNSPLHF. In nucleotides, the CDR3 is TGTGCCAGCAGCCTGACAGGGAGTAATTCACCCCTCCACTTT.